The following is a T cell receptor beta chain sequence with its context. Its antigen remains unidentified. This CDR3 contains 16 residues. Losses at the gene ends were 4 bases for V and 5 bases for J; bases not matched to a gene: 10. The germline V gene has CDR1 SGHDN and CDR2 FVKESK. The source of the sample is a study of shared clonotypes between healthy human individuals. Findings and limits, study-wide: Relative to memory subsets, naive subsets generally showed larger estimated richness. Clonotypes that were shared across several donors made up roughly 5.2% of naive CD4 clonotypes.

Methods used by the authors: Filtering differed since immunoSEQ provided only junctions, with no quality scores. Sequencing was performed with immunoSEQ multiplex PCR; in TCRdb, only in-frame clones are kept and a portion is missing. The V and J calls and clone size come from that table; D and trimming were worked out from the DNA. The sample comprises more than 2 million clones, around 95% of which are singletons, and 0.13% rests with the top ten. V usage is TRBV14 and J usage is TRBJ2-2; TRBD2 matches at 7 bases. The sample comprised naive CD4+ T cells sorted from blood. Subset of the sample: CD45RA+ positively selected. This TCR came from a man aged 18 to 30 in good health. As DNA, the CDR3 is TGTGCCAGCAGCCCCCTGGCTAGCGGCCTAACCGGGGAGCTGTTTTTT. This codes for CASSPLASGLTGELFF.